The rows below give T cell receptor beta chains drawn from one sample of a study of patients and donors after allogeneic stem cell transplantation. TCRdb passed the RT-PCR reads through MiXCR, listing each CDR3 protein once. The table has 45,000 to 65,000 distinct CDR3 sequences, 13% seen once. The sequenced sample consisted of blood, either unsorted or a sorted T cell fraction (not recorded which). The origin of the receptors is a human donor who was either an allogeneic HSCT recipient or a stem cell or donor lymphocyte infusion donor (not recorded which). It is not recorded whose cells these are; they may come from a transplant donor. Each CDR3 is given with its conserved first and last residue. The D gene is left open where the match is weak.

TRBV3-1 NA CASSQGRREGTNTGELFF
TRBV29-1 TRBD2 CSVGLAGPDLYEQYF
TRBV7-2 NA CASSLVGRGKTYNEQFF
TRBV7-8 NA CASSPRRDFRVGTEAFF
TRBV29-1 NA CSAVPNGGVETQYF
TRBV30 NA CAWSLDTQYF
TRBV7-9 TRBD2 CASSFARPGTSTAEQFF
TRBV20-1 NA CSARDPRETDEKLFF
TRBV12-3/TRBV12-4 TRBD1 CASRSTGGGETQYF
TRBV3-1 NA CASSLMTGNSEQFF
TRBV6-5 NA CASSYSTVGYEQYF
TRBV24-1 NA CATSDLDIPSSYEQYF
TRBV20-1 TRBD1 CSAPPGTGSYEQYF
TRBV6-5 TRBD1 CASSRLRDRPYYEQYF
TRBV5-1 TRBD1 CASSLTGGNTEAFF
TRBV5-6 TRBD1 CASSEGQGVNYGYTF
TRBV12-3/TRBV12-4 NA CASSLAVQSASGVFRVGNTIYF
TRBV18 NA CASSSNKGNTEAFF
TRBV4-2 NA CASSQDGAGSSTDTQYF
TRBV5-5 NA CASSWPGDTGELFF
TRBV6-1 TRBD1 CASSRAGQGLSTGELFF
TRBV20-1 NA CSGSAGADEKLFF
TRBV29-1 NA CSVERDPGALSPHEQYF
TRBV7-2 NA CASSTRTDQETQYF
TRBV6-5 NA CASSYHSLTGELFF
TRBV12-3/TRBV12-4 NA CASSLRSLGHYGYTF
TRBV11-2 NA CASSFTGELFF
TRBV9 NA CASSPGPSYEQYF
TRBV4-2 NA CASKEMNYGYTF
TRBV9 NA CASSAARNTEAFF
TRBV7-9 NA CASSLPGRGGTEAFF
TRBV25-1 TRBD2 CASSEYQSGGWDNEQFF
TRBV12-3/TRBV12-4 TRBD1 CASSLALKDRGRTGELFF
TRBV20-1 NA CSARDSFSYEQYF
TRBV27 TRBD2 CASSGLAKYNEQFF
TRBV27 TRBD2 CASTGLAGGSYEQYF
TRBV7-8 NA CASSFTEQFF
TRBV29-1 TRBD1 CSVVKGAGTEAFF
TRBV13 NA CASSLLYRDDGYTF
TRBV27 NA CASRDSGEGAFF
TRBV18 TRBD1 CASSLSQGASNQPQHF
TRBV10-3 NA CAISEWGGQETQYF
TRBV29-1 TRBD2 CSVEGLQLGGVFYEQYF
TRBV10-3 NA CAYRGGDEQYF
TRBV7-9 NA CASSPSRDTEAFF
TRBV2 NA CAGRDQSYEQYF
TRBV10-3 NA CAISGGQMNSEAFF
TRBV27 NA CASSLSAGSDYEQYF
TRBV7-2 NA CASSLLAGADTQYF
TRBV10-3 TRBD1 CAISTGGVNNSPLHF
TRBV15 NA CATRGLIGELFF
TRBV5-1 NA CASSESNVDTQYF
TRBV9 NA CASSVEPKETQYF
TRBV10-3 TRBD2 CAIKSLAGGQEQFF
TRBV7-2 NA CASSLGGNSNQPQHF
TRBV5-1 NA CASSLVLTGANVLTF
TRBV3-1 NA CASSQREGNYGYTF